Following are 32 T cell receptor beta chains from one sample sequenced in a study of T cells in Graves' hyperthyroidism and ophthalmopathy. RNA transcripts served as the template for amplifying TCR beta CDR3 regions. During a first-round RT-PCR of the TCR CDR3, the HTBI primer set was used. MiXCR was run by TCRdb on the multiplex PCR reads, yielding one entry per CDR3 protein. The table lists about 600,000 distinct CDR3 sequences, about a sixth of them singletons. Sequences were obtained from blood. These receptors were collected from a woman between 40 and 55 years old with Graves' ophthalmopathy.

This clonotype has ten or more counts. The chain links TRBV28 to TRBJ2-5, with D possibly being TRBD1 (7 bases). This CDR3 has 15 residues. Germline values: CDR1 MDHEN, CDR2 SYDVKM. Trimming shortened V by 4 bases and J by 5 bases, and 17 bases separated the two germline ends. In DNA form, the CDR3 reads TGTGCCAGCAGTTCGCCCAGGGGGAGGAGGGAGACCCAGTACTTC. This gives the protein CASSSPRGRRETQYF.

This clonotype was recorded at least ten times. The J gene is TRBJ2-7, the V gene TRBV27, with D unresolved. The CDR3 totals 11 residues. V dropped 6 bases and J dropped 6 bases, with 9 bases sitting between them. Germline V CDR1 and CDR2: MNHEY, SMNVEV (reference sequence). CDR3 sequence reads: CASRTRSEQYF. The CDR3 coding sequence is TGTGCCAGCAGAACTCGAAGCGAGCAGTACTTC.

The chain recombines TRBV6-9 with TRBJ2-5; TRBD2 might be the D (5 bases). Trimming shortened V by 2 bases and J by 5 bases, and 15 bases separated the two germline ends. Germline V gene lookup returns CDR1 MNHGY and CDR2 SVAAGI. The CDR3 has 15 amino acids. This CDR3 is CASSYGEGWSETQYF. CDR3 bases: TGTGCCAGCAGTTATGGCGAGGGTTGGAGTGAGACCCAGTACTTC.

This clonotype was seen ten or more times. V is TRBV27 and J is TRBJ1-5, with D perhaps TRBD1 (6 bases). CDR1 and CDR2 (germline): MNHEY, SMNVEV (reference sequence). V shed 5 bases and J shed 7 bases, with 15 bases lying between them. The CDR3 consists of 14 residues. The CDR3 region is CASSPHRGGQPQHF. The CDR3 DNA reads TGTGCCAGCAGTCCCCACCGGGGGGGCCAGCCCCAGCATTTT.

A few counts support this clonotype. The chain uses TRBV4-1 and TRBJ1-2; 11 nucleotides align to TRBD1. CDR1 is MGHRA and CDR2 is YSYEKL in the germline V gene. V lost 1 base and J lost 7; bases outside the gene matches: 11. The CDR3 consists of 17 residues. CDR3: CASSQGSGTGGNGGYTF. The CDR3 DNA sequence: TGCGCCAGCAGCCAAGGTTCGGGGACAGGGGGTAACGGTGGCTACACCTTC.

This chain links TRBV2 with TRBJ1-1; 9 nucleotides match TRBD1. The CDR3 sequence is 15 residues long. Trimming cost V 3 bases and J 3 bases; bases outside gene matches: 5. The germline gives CDR1 SNHLY, CDR2 FYNNEI. The CDR3 protein is CASSDSGQGDTEAFF. CDR3 in DNA: TGTGCCAGCAGTGATTCGGGACAGGGAGACACTGAAGCTTTCTTT.

This chain uses TRBV6-1 with TRBJ1-5; D may be TRBD1 (6 bases). V shed 6 bases and J shed 0 bases, with 9 bases lying between them. Germline loops: CDR1 MNHNS, CDR2 SASEGT. This CDR3 region has 14 residues. The CDR3 loop reads CASRGAGSNQPQHF. CDR3 sequence (DNA): TGTGCCAGCAGGGGGGCAGGTAGCAATCAGCCCCAGCATTTT.

Ten or more counts support this clonotype. The V call is TRBV18, the J call TRBJ1-6, with TRBD1 identical over 7 bases. V gave up 5 bases and J gave up 7 bases; unmatched junction bases: 5. This CDR3 is built from 14 residues. Per the germline V gene, CDR1 is KGHSH and CDR2 is LQKENI. The CDR3 reads CASSSTGVNSPLHF. Here the CDR3 DNA reads TGTGCCAGCTCATCCACAGGGGTGAATTCACCCCTCCACTTT.

This clonotype has at least ten counts. The gene calls are TRBV5-5 and TRBJ2-7; D assignment may be TRBD1 or TRBD2 (5 bases each). Per germline, CDR1 SGHKS and CDR2 YYEKEE (reference sequence). V lost 4 bases, J lost 2 bases, and 10 bases lay in between. The length of the CDR3 is 13 residues. Here the CDR3 reads CASSGRDPYEQYF. CDR3 in DNA: TGTGCCAGCAGCGGTAGGGACCCCTACGAGCAGTACTTC.

The chain joins TRBV12-3 or TRBV12-4 to TRBJ2-1; TRBD1 matches at 9 bases. Trimming cost V 7 bases and J 8 bases; bases outside gene matches: 9. CDR3 length: 14 amino acids. The CDR3 DNA sequence: TGTGCCAGCAACCCCCGGGACAGGGAAGATGAGCAGTTCTTC. Translating gives CASNPRDREDEQFF.

This clonotype was counted between two and nine times. The chain carries TRBV5-6 and TRBJ2-2; D gene ambiguous. V lost 1 base and J 3 bases, leaving 7 bases between the germline ends. Germline loops: CDR1 SGHDT, CDR2 YYEEEE. CDR3 size: 14 residues. CDR3: CASSLRTDTGELFF. In DNA, the CDR3 is TGTGCCAGCAGCTTGCGCACCGACACCGGGGAGCTGTTTTTT. Supplemented by reference TRBV5-6 and TRBJ2-2, the full variable domain reads DAGVTQSPTHLIKTRGQQVTLRCSPKSGHDTVSWYQQALGQGPQFIFQYYEEEERQRGNFPDRFSGHQFPNYSSELNVNALLLGDSALYLCASSLRTDTGELFFGEGSRLTVL.

The table lists this clonotype with many counts. The V call is TRBV28, the J call TRBJ2-7, with a possible D match to TRBD2 (5 bases). Trimming removed 6 bases at V and 3 bases at J, with 18 bases between. This CDR3 is 15 amino acids long. Germline V gene data show CDR1 as MDHEN and CDR2 as SYDVKM. The CDR3 spells CASSTAGKKDYEQYF. Written as DNA, the CDR3 is TGTGCCAGCAGCACGGCCGGGAAGAAGGACTACGAGCAGTACTTC.

This clonotype was observed many times. The chain employs TRBV5-5 and TRBJ2-7; 7 bases line up with TRBD1. Germline CDR1 reads SGHKS; CDR2 reads YYEKEE (reference sequence). The junction had 12 bases not matched to a gene; V was cut back by 4 bases and J by 2 bases. This CDR3 is built from 16 residues. The CDR3 is CASSPASGQATYEQYF. The CDR3 DNA reads TGTGCCAGCAGCCCCGCTAGTGGACAGGCAACCTACGAGCAGTACTTC.

This clonotype has a handful of counts. V usage is TRBV6-1 and J usage is TRBJ2-4; D possibly uses TRBD1 or TRBD2 (6 bases each). The CDR3 length is 15 residues. Germline V gene sequence: CDR1 MNHNS, CDR2 SASEGT. Trimming removed 4 bases from V and 6 bases from J, with 16 bases in between. In DNA form, the CDR3 reads TGTGCCAGCAGTGTAGAGAAGGGGGGCGGAAACATTCAGTACTTC. Translating it yields CASSVEKGGGNIQYF.

The chain recombines TRBV5-1 with TRBJ2-7; 10 positions match TRBD1. CDR1 SGHRS and CDR2 YFSETQ come from the germline V gene. Germline trimming cut 4 bases from V and 0 bases from J; bases unmatched to any gene: 4. The CDR3 has 15 residues. The CDR3 nucleotides read TGCGCCAGCAGCGTGGGACAGGGGTCCTCCTACGAGCAGTACTTC. It codes for CASSVGQGSSYEQYF.

This clonotype showed up many times. The V gene is TRBV6-1, the J gene TRBJ2-1, with D possibly being TRBD2 (5 bases). This CDR3 has 14 amino acids. V shed 3 bases and J shed 9 bases, with 15 bases lying between them. The germline V gene encodes CDR1 MNHNS and CDR2 SASEGT. The CDR3 loop is CASSDPLQRVEQFF. The CDR3 DNA is TGTGCCAGCAGTGATCCCCTCCAGAGGGTTGAGCAGTTCTTC.

The rearrangement joins TRBV5-1 to TRBJ2-3, with D possibly TRBD2 on 5 matching bases. Germline V gene lookup returns CDR1 SGHRS and CDR2 YFSETQ. With 0 bases removed from V and 4 bases from J, the gap between germline ends came to 12 bases. The CDR3 runs 15 residues. CDR3 nucleotide sequence: TGCGCCAGCAGCTTGGGGTCCCTCGGGGCAGATACGCAGTATTTT. As protein: CASSLGSLGADTQYF.

The J gene is TRBJ2-5, the V gene TRBV7-6; D gene uncertain. V was shortened by 1 base and J by 5 bases, with 14 bases between the two germline ends. This CDR3 spans 15 amino acids. From germline, CDR1 is SGHVS and CDR2 FNYEAQ. CDR3 coding DNA: TGTGCCAGCAGCTTAGACTCTCAGGCTTTTGAGACCCAGTACTTC. Amino acid sequence: CASSLDSQAFETQYF.

This clonotype was recorded at least ten times. The rearrangement uses TRBV30 and TRBJ1-1, with D possibly TRBD1 on 5 matching bases. The V gene's germline CDR1 is GTSNPN and CDR2 SVGIG (reference sequence). The CDR3 runs to 13 residues. V was shortened by 2 bases and J by 3 bases, with 10 bases between the two germline ends. CDR3 loop: CAWSFDSDTEAFF. The CDR3 DNA sequence: TGTGCCTGGAGTTTTGACAGTGACACTGAAGCTTTCTTT.

Details on this clonotype: This may be a read error: a much more frequent sequence differs by one nucleotide. J is TRBJ1-4 and V is TRBV10-3; 7 bases match TRBD1. CDR3 size: 13 residues. Losses at the gene ends were 8 bases for V and 10 bases for J; bases not matched to a gene: 10. From germline, CDR1 is ENHRY and CDR2 SYGVKD. CDR3 in DNA: TGTGCCATCGCGAGACAGGGAGGCGGAAAACTGTTTTTT. It specifies CAIARQGGGKLFF.

This clonotype was counted at least ten times. This chain joins TRBV7-2 and TRBJ1-4; 7 bases agree with TRBD1. J lost 7 bases, V lost 5 bases, and 10 bases had no gene match. The germline V gene encodes CDR1 SGHTA and CDR2 FQGNSA. The CDR3 is 15 residues long. CDR3 protein: CASSRTGQITEKLFF. CDR3 DNA: TGTGCCAGCAGCCGTACGGGACAGATAACTGAAAAACTGTTTTTT.

This clonotype was picked up many times. J is TRBJ2-7 and V is TRBV28, with 14 bases that match TRBD2. This CDR3 spans 15 amino acids. With 5 bases clipped from V and 4 bases from J, the junction kept 4 bases outside the gene matches. Per the germline V gene, CDR1 is MDHEN and CDR2 is SYDVKM. CDR3 bases: TGTGCCAGCAGTAGGGGGACTAGCGGGAGTTACGAGCAGTACTTC. It encodes CASSRGTSGSYEQYF.

In its sample, this clonotype was seen many times. V usage is TRBV5-1 and J usage is TRBJ2-7, with D possibly called TRBD1 or TRBD2 (5 bases each). V lost 3 bases, J lost 0 bases, and 13 bases lay in between. This CDR3 spans 15 amino acids. Germline V lookup: CDR1 SGHRS, CDR2 YFSETQ. CDR3 sequence reads: CASSWMGPNSYEQYF. In DNA, the CDR3 is TGCGCCAGCAGCTGGATGGGACCCAACTCCTACGAGCAGTACTTC.

V gene TRBV9 combines with J gene TRBJ2-1; D assignment may be TRBD1 or TRBD2 (6 bases each). This CDR3 has 15 amino acids. V was cut by 0 bases and J by 10 bases, with 17 bases left in between. Germline CDR1 and CDR2: SGDLS and YYNGEE. The CDR3 nucleotides read TGTGCCAGCAGCGTAGCGGTGGGGGGCTATTCAGAGCAGTTCTTC. It yields the protein CASSVAVGGYSEQFF.

This clonotype was observed many times. The rearrangement joins TRBV3-1 to TRBJ2-1; tentatively, D is TRBD1 or TRBD2 (5 bases each). Germline V gives CDR1 LGHDT, CDR2 YNNKEL (reference sequence). The CDR3 runs to 16 residues. Trimming cost V 4 bases and J 8 bases, with 21 bases left between them. The CDR3 sequence: CASSPGKTAVMDEQFF. CDR3 DNA: TGTGCCAGCAGCCCCGGAAAGACAGCGGTGATGGATGAGCAGTTCTTC.

With respect to this clonotype: A junction end diverges from the germline sequence, so it may reflect a read error. DNA of the CDR3: TGTGCCATAAGTGGGGGACCGGGACTAGCGGGAGAATCCTACAATGAGCAGTTCTTC. Encoded protein: CAISGGPGLAGESYNEQFF. This chain links TRBV10-3 with TRBJ2-1; the match to TRBD2 covers 14 bases. This CDR3 contains 19 residues. Germline CDR1 and CDR2: ENHRY and SYGVKD.

This chain links TRBV10-3 with TRBJ2-7, with TRBD1 as a possible D gene (5 bases). The CDR3 consists of 15 residues. V was shortened by 0 bases and J by 4 bases, with 13 bases between the two germline ends. CDR1 is ENHRY, CDR2 SYGVKD, per germline. Here the CDR3 reads CAISESGLQGYEQYF. CDR3 coding DNA: TGTGCCATCAGTGAGTCTGGCCTGCAGGGATACGAGCAGTACTTC.

This clonotype was found a few times. The chain is built from TRBV2 and TRBJ2-5; TRBD2 aligns across 11 bases. CDR3 size: 16 residues. Per the germline V gene, CDR1 is SNHLY and CDR2 is FYNNEI. J gave up 6 bases and V 5 bases, and 11 bases lay outside the gene matches. This chain's CDR3 is CASSFSGGAEQKTQYF. DNA for the CDR3: TGTGCCAGCAGTTTTAGCGGGGGGGCGGAACAAAAGACCCAGTACTTC.

The chain links TRBV5-1 to TRBJ2-7, with TRBD1 as a possible D gene (5 bases). Per the germline V gene, CDR1 is SGHRS and CDR2 is YFSETQ. This CDR3 has 16 amino acids. V dropped 0 bases and J dropped 4 bases, with 17 bases sitting between them. CDR3 sequence (DNA): TGCGCCAGCAGCTTGGGGTTCAGGACATCACATTACGAGCAGTACTTC. Translating it yields CASSLGFRTSHYEQYF.

Concerning this clonotype: Germline and junction disagree at one end, which may indicate a read error. CDR3 sequence: CASSVNFGTGGGSGANVPTF. The CDR3 bases are TGTGCCAGCAGCGTCAATTTCGGGACAGGGGGCGGCTCTGGGGCCAACGTCCCGACTTTC. This sequence joins TRBV9 and TRBJ2-6, with 12 bases matching TRBD1. CDR3 size: 20 residues. CDR1 SGDLS and CDR2 YYNGEE come from the germline V gene.

In its sample, this clonotype was seen a few times. The V gene is TRBV20-1, the J gene TRBJ2-3; 10 bases are a match to TRBD2. The trim removed 5 bases at V and 1 base at J, leaving 3 bases unmatched. Per germline, CDR1 DFQATT and CDR2 SNEGSKA (reference sequence). The CDR3 runs to 14 residues. The CDR3 coding sequence is TGCAGTGCTGTTACTAGCGGGGGCACAGATACGCAGTATTTT. Amino acids: CSAVTSGGTDTQYF.

This clonotype was seen many times. The chain carries TRBV28 and TRBJ1-2; perhaps TRBD1 as D (5 bases). The CDR3 is made up of 13 amino acids. Trimming shortened V by 3 bases and J by 10 bases, and 15 bases separated the two germline ends. CDR1 MDHEN and CDR2 SYDVKM come from the germline V gene. Here the CDR3 DNA reads TGTGCCAGCAGTTTTGTCAGGGAATGGAACTACACCTTC. This encodes CASSFVREWNYTF.